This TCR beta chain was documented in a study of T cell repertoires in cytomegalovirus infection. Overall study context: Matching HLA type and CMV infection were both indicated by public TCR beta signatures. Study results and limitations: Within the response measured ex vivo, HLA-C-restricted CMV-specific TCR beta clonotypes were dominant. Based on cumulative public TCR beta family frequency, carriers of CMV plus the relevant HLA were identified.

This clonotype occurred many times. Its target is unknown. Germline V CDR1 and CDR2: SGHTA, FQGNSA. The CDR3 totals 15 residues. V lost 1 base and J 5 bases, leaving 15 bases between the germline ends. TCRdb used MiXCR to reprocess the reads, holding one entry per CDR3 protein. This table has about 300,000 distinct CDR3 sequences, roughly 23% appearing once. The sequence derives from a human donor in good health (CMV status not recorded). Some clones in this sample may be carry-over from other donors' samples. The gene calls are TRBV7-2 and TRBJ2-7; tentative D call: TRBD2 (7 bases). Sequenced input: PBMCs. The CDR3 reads CASSLVWGGADEQYF. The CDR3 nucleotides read TGTGCCAGCAGCTTAGTTTGGGGGGGGGCCGACGAGCAGTACTTC.